One sample yielded the 19 T cell receptor beta chains listed below, sequenced in a study of blood T cells in healthy people across ages. With a J-beta primer mix and a sample-barcoded 5' primer, a second PCR ran about 6 to 11 cycles. TCRdb called the 5' RACE reads again in MiXCR, with one record for every CDR3 protein. This sample yields around 2 million distinct CDR3 sequences, of which roughly 43% are seen a single time; roughly 24% belongs to the top ten. Sequences were obtained from blood. The source is a human donor in good health.

The chain employs TRBV29-1 and TRBJ1-3; no definite D call. This CDR3 has 14 residues. Germline V gene data show CDR1 as SQVTM and CDR2 as ANQGSEA. Between the trimmed V and J ends, which lost 6 bases and 0 bases, there was a span of 12 bases. DNA for the CDR3: TGCAGCGTGGTACAAGGCAGCTCTGGAAACACCATATATTTT. Protein: CSVVQGSSGNTIYF.

CDR3 sequence: CASSPRGHRGLDTQYF. The DNA for the CDR3 is TGTGCCAGCAGTCCGAGGGGACACCGGGGTTTGGATACGCAGTATTTT. The chain uses TRBV28 and TRBJ2-3; tentatively, D is TRBD1 (6 bases). V lost 5 bases and J lost 6, with 21 bases in between. The germline V gene encodes CDR1 MDHEN and CDR2 SYDVKM. This CDR3 is built from 16 residues.

This clonotype has a handful of counts. This rearrangement joins TRBV2 to TRBJ1-1; 9 bases match TRBD1. The V and J ends lost 7 bases and 4 bases, in that order; junction bases with no gene match: 13. The CDR3 spans 16 residues. CDR1 is SNHLY and CDR2 is FYNNEI in the germline V gene. CDR3 DNA sequence: TGTGCCAGCACCGCACAGGGGGCACGGACGAGCACTGAAGCTTTCTTT. It specifies CASTAQGARTSTEAFF.

V is TRBV5-1 and J is TRBJ2-7, with D possibly called TRBD1 or TRBD2 (5 bases each). CDR3 length: 15 residues. Germline CDR1 reads SGHRS; CDR2 reads YFSETQ. The V end was cut by 4 bases, the J end by 0 bases, with 14 bases between. The CDR3 DNA is TGCGCCAGCAGCATGGATGGGACGGTCTCCTACGAGCAGTACTTC. Residues: CASSMDGTVSYEQYF.

This clonotype was counted a few times. V is TRBV7-9 and J is TRBJ1-2; weak D call: TRBD1 (5 bases). This CDR3 contains 17 residues. Trimming stripped 3 bases from V and 1 base from J, with 18 bases between. CDR1 SEHNR and CDR2 FQNEAQ come from the germline V gene (reference sequence). The CDR3 loop is CASSFPLEGRLNYGYTF. The CDR3 nucleotides read TGTGCCAGCAGCTTCCCCCTGGAGGGACGGCTTAACTATGGCTACACCTTC.

This clonotype has a handful of counts. The J gene is TRBJ1-6, the V gene TRBV7-2; D is unclear. Trimming removed 4 bases at V and 10 bases at J, with 11 bases between. This CDR3 comprises 13 residues. The germline V gene encodes CDR1 SGHTA and CDR2 FQGNSA. The CDR3 nucleotides read TGTGCCAGCAGCTCCGGCGATGGGTCACCCCTCCACTTT. Its translation: CASSSGDGSPLHF. The full variable domain, in which reference TRBV7-2 and TRBJ1-6 provide the parts outside the CDR3, is GAGVSQSPSNKVTEKGKDVELRCDPISGHTALYWYRQSLGQGLEFLIYFQGNSAPDKSGLPSDRFSAERTGGSVSTLTIQRTQQEDSAVYLCASSSGDGSPLHFGNGTRLTVT.

This clonotype was counted between two and nine times. The chain has TRBV29-1 and TRBJ2-3, with D possibly being TRBD1 (5 bases). CDR1 and CDR2 from the germline V gene are SQVTM and ANQGSEA. The CDR3 consists of 12 residues. Trimming cost V 7 bases and J 3 bases, with 11 bases left between them. CDR3 DNA sequence: TGCAGCGCTAAGACAGAGACAGATACGCAGTATTTT. Protein product: CSAKTETDTQYF.

The CDR3 coding sequence is TGCGCCAGCAGCCCCGAGGGGAAGGATACGCAGTATTTT. It specifies CASSPEGKDTQYF. The rearrangement links TRBV5-1 to TRBJ2-3; D possibly matches TRBD1 or TRBD2 (5 bases each). The V and J ends lost 4 bases and 6 bases respectively, with 12 bases between them. In germline, CDR1 is SGHRS, CDR2 YFSETQ. The CDR3 extends over 13 amino acids.

The chain has TRBV7-2 and TRBJ2-5; D is possibly TRBD1 (5 bases). V was trimmed by 3 bases and J by 0 bases, leaving 17 bases between them. The CDR3 contains 17 residues. Germline V gene lookup returns CDR1 SGHTA and CDR2 FQGNSA. CDR3 sequence reads: CASSLNLGRSYQETQYF. In DNA, the CDR3 is TGTGCCAGCAGCTTGAATTTGGGGCGGTCCTACCAAGAGACCCAGTACTTC.

The V and J genes are TRBV5-1 and TRBJ1-1; tentative D call: TRBD1 (6 bases). The CDR3 loop spans 14 amino acids. Germline V CDR1 and CDR2: SGHRS, YFSETQ. V lost 6 bases to trimming and J lost 6 bases, with 18 bases between them. CDR3 sequence: CASNMGGAVAEAFF. In DNA, the CDR3 is TGCGCCAGCAATATGGGGGGGGCCGTGGCTGAAGCTTTCTTT.

This rearrangement joins TRBV9 to TRBJ2-3, with 7 bases aligning to TRBD2. The CDR3 runs 15 residues. Germline V gene data show CDR1 as SGDLS and CDR2 as YYNGEE. J was trimmed by 3 bases and V by 0 bases; bases with no gene match: 4. The CDR3 here is CASSVVSSGTDTQYF. The CDR3 DNA follows: TGTGCCAGCAGCGTAGTGAGTAGCGGGACAGATACGCAGTATTTT.

The CDR3 sequence is CASSCGRGVFDEQYF. The DNA for the CDR3 is TGTGCCAGCAGTTGCGGCAGGGGGGTTTTCGACGAGCAGTACTTC. The chain couples TRBV27 to TRBJ2-7; D perhaps matches TRBD1 (7 bases). Looked up from germline, CDR1 is MNHEY and CDR2 is SMNVEV (reference sequence). The CDR3 has 15 residues. V lost 4 bases and J 5 bases, leaving 18 bases between the germline ends.

V is TRBV9 and J is TRBJ2-3; 8 nucleotides agree with TRBD2. The CDR3 length is 15 residues. Germline CDR1 reads SGDLS; CDR2 reads YYNGEE. J lost 0 bases, V lost 2 bases, and 2 bases had no gene match. As DNA, the CDR3 is TGTGCCAGCAGCGTCGGGAGGGCTAGCACAGATACGCAGTATTTT. Translating it yields CASSVGRASTDTQYF. Looking up the rest from reference TRBV9 and TRBJ2-3 gives the full variable domain: DSGVTQTPKHLITATGQRVTLRCSPRSGDLSVYWYQQSLDQGLQFLIQYYNGEERAKGNILERFSAQQFPDLHSELNLSSLELGDSALYFCASSVGRASTDTQYFGPGTRLTVL.

The table lists this clonotype with many counts. The CDR3 region has the DNA TGTGCCAGCAGCGACGGGACAGGGGGCTTGGAGACCCAGTACTTC. It encodes CASSDGTGGLETQYF. The rearrangement links TRBV5-5 to TRBJ2-5; 12 bases line up with TRBD1. This CDR3 spans 15 amino acids. Unmatched junction bases numbered 6, after V lost 4 bases and J lost 5 bases. The germline V gene has CDR1 SGHKS and CDR2 YYEKEE (reference sequence).

This clonotype was picked up a small number of times. The chain recombines TRBV10-3 with TRBJ1-2; D not certain. This CDR3 has 13 amino acids. The V and J ends lost 1 base and 4 bases respectively, with 7 bases between them. Germline V gives CDR1 ENHRY, CDR2 SYGVKD. The CDR3 sequence is CAISELRGYGYTF. In nucleotides, the CDR3 is TGTGCCATCAGTGAGTTGCGGGGCTATGGCTACACCTTC.

The chain joins TRBV12-3 or TRBV12-4 to TRBJ2-7, with D perhaps matching TRBD1 (6 bases). Between the trimmed V and J ends, which lost 3 bases and 2 bases, there was a span of 17 bases. This CDR3 comprises 16 residues. The CDR3 spells CASSLAMGHWPYEQYF. CDR3 coding DNA: TGTGCCAGCAGTTTGGCAATGGGACATTGGCCCTACGAGCAGTACTTC.

The chain has TRBV24-1 and TRBJ2-1; 8 bases match TRBD1. J was trimmed by 3 bases and V by 5 bases; bases with no gene match: 8. CDR1 is KGHDR and CDR2 is SFDVKD in the germline V gene. The CDR3 length is 16 residues. CDR3 DNA: TGTGCCACCAGTGGCTCGACAGGGGTGATCTACAATGAGCAGTTCTTC. This encodes CATSGSTGVIYNEQFF.

The chain is built from TRBV20-1 and TRBJ2-3; no clear D gene. This CDR3 is 16 amino acids long. The V gene lost 0 bases and the J gene lost 6 bases, with 19 bases spanning the gap. The V gene's germline CDR1 is DFQATT and CDR2 SNEGSKA (reference sequence). CDR3 coding DNA: TGCAGTGCTAGAGATCAAGAAGGTTCAGGCGTCGATACGCAGTATTTT. Translated, it gives CSARDQEGSGVDTQYF.

V is TRBV29-1 and J is TRBJ2-5; the D call may be TRBD1 or TRBD2 (5 bases each). The assigned J gene may be wrong: the sequence end matches TRBJ2-7 better. This CDR3 has 14 amino acids. The V gene's germline CDR1 is SQVTM and CDR2 ANQGSEA. The CDR3 is CSVEGTDLFDEQYF. CDR3 in DNA: TGCAGCGTTGAGGGGACGGACCTATTTGACGAGCAGTACTTC.